The source of this T cell receptor (beta chain) is a study of blood T cell repertoires in COVID-19. Germline CDR1 is SGDLS and CDR2 is YYNGEE. The CDR3 is made up of 16 amino acids. Deletions cut 0 bases from V and 2 bases from J, with 15 bases between. Within 2 weeks before study entry, exposed participants met a COVID-19 case. Repertoires were generated with immunoSEQ multiplex PCR, while TCRdb's copy carries only in-frame clones and drops some. There are approximately 250,000 clones in the sample; less than 95% occur only once, and approximately 3% lies in the top ten. This receptor was identified in a man aged 40-49 years who had been exposed to COVID-19. The genes are TRBV9 and TRBJ2-7; D unresolved. Sequenced material: PBMCs or T cells enriched from blood (not recorded which). In nucleotides, the CDR3 is TGTGCCAGCAGCGTAGGATCGTCGGCGGAAGCCTACGAGCAGTACTTC. It is translated as CASSVGSSAEAYEQYF.